Given below is one T cell receptor beta chain in context. Its antigen is still unknown. Nothing much larger sits one base from this clone, and base qualities are not available. The CDR3 regions of human TCRbeta chains were subjected to immunosequencing. The original pipeline was this. Repertoire TCRs were matched against a reference library of SARS-CoV-2-specific TCRs generated with the MIRA antigen-specificity platform. Breadth was defined as the fraction of unique TCRs that were SARS-CoV-2-associated, and depth was defined as the fraction of total T cells that were SARS-CoV-2-associated. Using the MIRA data, each spike-specific TCR was mapped to the spike region that the TCR reacts to and placed in a CD4 or CD8 class. Log10-transformed breadth and depth values were compared by one-way ANOVA with Sidak's multiple comparisons tests. TCRdb retrieved this table from immuneACCESS and kept in-frame rearrangements only. Not all clones are present; in checked studies, unresolved V genes account for under half, and no reason is known for the remainder. V and J calls and clone size come straight from that table; D and trimming were deduced from the DNA. For this sample the table gives some 140,000 clones, of which roughly 91% were detected only once. 6% to 7% of the sample is held by the ten biggest clonotypes.

The V end gives up 3 bases and the J end 9 bases, leaving 6 bases in the junction not matched to a gene. Inclusive of the bounding cysteine and phenylalanine, the CDR3 is 14 residues long. This entry keeps only the CDR3 DNA: 42 bases, framed from base 1. Via the germline V gene (reference sequence), CDR1 is MNHEY and CDR2 SMNVEV. The sample is drawn from a study of T cell responses to AZD1222 COVID-19 vaccine (dated by TCRdb to about 2021). General notes on the study: TCR sequencing covered more than 230 trial participants: nearly 210 given two doses of AZD1222 and about 26 given two doses of MenACWY control vaccine. Trial participants were enrolled into age subgroups of 18-55, 56-69 and 70-plus years, which contained approximately 150, 28 and 58 TCR-sequenced participants, respectively. Here is what the overall study found, with its caveats: Conclusions about previously exposed vaccinees are limited because only a handful of AZD1222 recipients were SARS-CoV-2 seropositive at baseline. Spike-specific TCR breadth and depth rose significantly after two AZD1222 doses compared with day 0 and with MenACWY recipients. The 56-69-year group was small, and its depth increase did not reach significance, likely because of low power. Participants were mostly white British, with more females than males. The authors suggested clonal diversity may have been underestimated. Because no day 14 peak-response samples were available, the repertoires could be characterized only after the peak T cell response. Reportedly, almost half of the unique spike-specific TCRs recognized epitopes lying outside the regions that are mutated in the B.1.351 and B.1.1.7 variants. The vaccine-associated CD4 TCRs covered the entire spike protein, and the dominant responses fell in regions 160-218 and 743-854.

The sample's time point label, decoded: about 28 days (+/-7) after the second vaccine dose. AZD1222 recipients whose second dose came at about 4 weeks and those whose second dose came at about 12 weeks were combined into one group, since spike-specific TCR depth and breadth did not differ between the two schedules. Vaccinee samples came from UK trials COV001 and COV002, including a single-blind randomized controlled phase 2/3 trial of AZD1222 (ChAdOx1 nCoV-19) in healthy adults. For TCRbeta chain sequencing, PBMC samples were collected from trial participants at day 0 and at day 28 after the second dose.

In this chain, TRBV27 is recombined with TRBJ2-1; 9 middle bases align to TRBD1. This TCR came from an adult who received the AZD1222 COVID-19 vaccine. The sequencing here drew on peripheral blood, taken 28 days after the second AZD1222 dose. The CDR3 here reads CASSLGQGISEQFF. The sequence in DNA is TGTGCCAGCAGTTTGGGACAGGGTATTTCTGAGCAGTTCTTC.